Listed below are T cell receptor beta chains from one sample, sequenced in a study of blood T cell repertoires in COVID-19. Using immunoSEQ multiplex PCR, the repertoire was profiled, and TCRdb retains in-frame clones only, with some absent. The sample shows approximately 210,000 clones, about 79% of them seen only once. The specimen sequenced was PBMCs or T cells enriched from blood (not recorded which). Receptors were obtained from an older woman who had recovered from COVID-19. CDR3s include the opening cysteine and the closing phenylalanine or tryptophan. D genes are given only for firm matches. Expanded clones are given a class, and other clones once, few, many or no size at all.

TRBD1,TRBJ1-5,TRBV6-1,.,TGTGCCAGCAGTGAAGCGGGGGGCGGACAGGGTTGGCAGCCCCAGCATTTT,CASSEAGGGQGWQPQHF
.,TRBJ2-3,TRBV7-2,.,TGTGCCAGCATCAGGGGCGGATACACAGATACGCAGTATTTT,CASIRGGYTDTQYF
.,TRBJ1-4,TRBV7-2,.,TGTGCCAGCAGCTTGGGCCGTGCAACTAATGAAAAACTGTTTTTT,CASSLGRATNEKLFF
.,TRBJ2-2,TRBV2,.,TGTGCCAGCAACAGGGAAAGGACCGGGGAGCTGTTTTTT,CASNRERTGELFF
.,TRBJ1-5,TRBV20-1,.,TGCAGTGCTAGTCTTGGCAGGGGACAAAATCAGCCCCAGCATTTT,CSASLGRGQNQPQHF
.,TRBJ1-4,TRBV4-2,few,TGTGCCAGCAGCCAGGCGGCAACTAATGAAAAACTGTTTTTT,CASSQAATNEKLFF
TRBD1,TRBJ1-1,TRBV19,.,TGTGCCAGTAGTATGACGGGACAGAGGAACACTGAAGCTTTCTTT,CASSMTGQRNTEAFF
.,TRBJ1-6,TRBV14,.,TGTGCCAGCAGCCAATATGAGAATTCACCCCTCCACTTT,CASSQYENSPLHF
TRBD1,TRBJ1-4,TRBV11-2,.,TGTGCCAGCAGCCAAGACAGGGGTAGCGAAAAACTGTTTTTT,CASSQDRGSEKLFF
TRBD1,TRBJ1-3,TRBV7-7,.,TGTGCCAGCAGCCAGGGACAGCTAGACTCTGGAAACACCATATATTTT,CASSQGQLDSGNTIYF
TRBD1,TRBJ1-1,TRBV7-8,.,TGTGCCAGCAGCTTAGTTGACAGGGGGGGGACTGAAGCTTTCTTT,CASSLVDRGGTEAFF
TRBD1,TRBJ2-7,TRBV15,.,TGTGCCACCAGCCCCGAGACAGGGGGCTACGAGCAGTACTTC,CATSPETGGYEQYF
.,TRBJ1-6,TRBV6-2/TRBV6-3,.,TGTGCCAGCAGTTATAGGACAGTCGACAATTCACCCCTCCACTTT,CASSYRTVDNSPLHF
TRBD1,TRBJ2-1,TRBV3-1/TRBV3-2,.,TGTGCCAGCAGCCCCCGGACAGGGAGGAATGAGCAGTTCTTC,CASSPRTGRNEQFF
.,TRBJ2-7,TRBV5-6,.,TGTGCCAGCAGCCCCCCAGGGGCAATTCTTTACGAGCAGTACTTC,CASSPPGAILYEQYF
.,TRBJ2-7,TRBV6-6,.,TGTGCCAGCAGATATCCAGGGTCGAGCTCCTACGAGCAGTACTTC,CASRYPGSSSYEQYF
.,TRBJ2-2,TRBV11-2,.,TGTGCCAGCAGCTTAGATTTGGGCGCCCCGAACACCGGGGAGCTGTTTTTT,CASSLDLGAPNTGELFF
.,TRBJ2-3,TRBV6-2/TRBV6-3,.,TGTGCCAGCAGCCCAAGGGGTTTGGGTCAGGACCAGATGGATACGCAGTATTTT,CASSPRGLGQDQMDTQYF
.,TRBJ2-5,TRBV12-3/TRBV12-4,.,TGTGCCAGCAGGGACGGGAAGGAGACCCAGTACTTC,CASRDGKETQYF
.,TRBJ1-1,TRBV7-9,once,TGTGCCAGCAGCTTAGCTGGGGGGAATGCTGAAGCTTTCTTT,CASSLAGGNAEAFF
TRBD1,TRBJ1-6,TRBV5-1,.,TGCGCCAGCAGCTTCGAGGGGGCGCGGAATTCACCCCTCCACTTT,CASSFEGARNSPLHF
.,TRBJ1-1,TRBV10-3,.,TGTGCCATCAGTGGACCCACAGGGTCCGGTGAAGCTTTCTTT,CAISGPTGSGEAFF
.,TRBJ2-7,TRBV2,once,TGTGCCAGCAGGCACAGTTTTTCCTACGAGCAGTACTTC,CASRHSFSYEQYF
TRBD1,TRBJ1-2,TRBV7-2,.,TGTGCCAGCAGCTTAGTGGGACAGTTCAACAAGGGCTACACCTTC,CASSLVGQFNKGYTF
.,TRBJ2-1,TRBV13,.,TGTGCCAGCAGCTTAGAACGGGGTGAGCAGTTCTTC,CASSLERGEQFF
TRBD2,TRBJ2-5,TRBV7-6,.,TGTGCCAGCAGCCAGGGACTAGCGGGATTCCTGGCGGAGACCCAGTACTTC,CASSQGLAGFLAETQYF
.,TRBJ2-3,TRBV7-2,few,TGTGCCAGCAGCTTAGCTCAGGGATGGGCAGATACGCAGTATTTT,CASSLAQGWADTQYF
TRBD1,TRBJ2-7,TRBV2,.,TGTGCCAGGCAGACAGGGCTCACTGGCGAGCAGTACTTC,CARQTGLTGEQYF
.,TRBJ1-3,TRBV7-6,.,TGTGCCAGCAGCCTGGCTGCTGGAAACACCATATATTTT,CASSLAAGNTIYF
TRBD1,TRBJ1-2,TRBV6-5,.,TGTGCCAGCAGTAACTACAGGGGATCCAACTATGGCTACACCTTC,CASSNYRGSNYGYTF
.,TRBJ1-4,TRBV11-2,.,TGTGCCAGCAGCTTAATGGGACACCAGTCCACTAATGAAAAACTGTTTTTT,CASSLMGHQSTNEKLFF
.,TRBJ1-2,TRBV19,.,TGTGCCAGTAGTATGTTGGAGGCCCCGAACTATGGCTACACCTTC,CASSMLEAPNYGYTF
.,TRBJ1-1,TRBV30,.,TGTGCCTGGAGGCAGTCGAACACTGAAGCTTTCTTT,CAWRQSNTEAFF
TRBD2,TRBJ2-3,TRBV9,few,TGTGCCAGCAGTAGCGCCCTAGCGGGAGTTTTAGATACGCAGTATTTT,CASSSALAGVLDTQYF
TRBD1,TRBJ2-5,TRBV25-1,.,TGTGCCAGCAGCAAGGGGGCTACCCCCGAGGGAGAGACCCAGTACTTC,CASSKGATPEGETQYF
.,TRBJ1-3,TRBV7-8,few,TGTGCCAGCAGCGCCGTCCGGGGAGGAAACACCATATATTTT,CASSAVRGGNTIYF
.,TRBJ1-3,TRBV27,few,TGTGCCAGCAGCCGCGGGGGGAGCTCTGGAAACACCATATATTTT,CASSRGGSSGNTIYF
.,TRBJ2-7,TRBV7-6,.,TGTGCCAGCAGCCCCCTCTACTACGAGCAGTACTTC,CASSPLYYEQYF
.,TRBJ1-2,TRBV7-9,many,TGTGCCAGCAGTCGACCGGGACTCGGGGGCTACACCTTC,CASSRPGLGGYTF
.,TRBJ2-5,TRBV14,.,TGTGCCAGCAGCCAAGAGGGACACAACCAAGAGACCCAGTACTTC,CASSQEGHNQETQYF
.,TRBJ1-1,TRBV20-1,.,TGCAGTGCTGAACAGGCCACTGAAGCTTTCTTT,CSAEQATEAFF
.,TRBJ1-2,TRBV6-5,.,TGTGCCAGCAGCTCCAACATGCCGCAGGGCTACACCTTC,CASSSNMPQGYTF
.,TRBJ2-7,TRBV7-6,few,TGTGCCAGCAGCCAGGGATTGTCCTACGAGCAGTACTTC,CASSQGLSYEQYF
TRBD1,TRBJ1-1,TRBV29-1,.,TGCAGCGTTCACAGGGGCACTGAAGCTTTCTTT,CSVHRGTEAFF
TRBD1,TRBJ1-2,TRBV19,once,TGTGCCAGTAGTCCCACCGGGACAGGCCTTTTGGGGACCTTC,CASSPTGTGLLGTF
TRBD2,TRBJ2-7,TRBV18,many,TGTGCCAGCTCCCCCTCGGGGGGAGCCCCCTACGAGCAGTACTTC,CASSPSGGAPYEQYF
TRBD1,TRBJ2-6,TRBV14,.,TGTGCCAGCAGCCAAGCCGGGACAGGGGGCATTGGGGCCAACGTCCTGACTTTC,CASSQAGTGGIGANVLTF
.,TRBJ2-3,TRBV6-4,once,TGTGCCAGCAGTGACTCGCACGCCCAGGGAGATACGCAGTATTTT,CASSDSHAQGDTQYF
TRBD1,TRBJ2-5,TRBV18,.,TGTGCCAGCTCACCAGCCACAGGGGGCCGGGAGACCCAGTACTTC,CASSPATGGRETQYF
.,TRBJ2-7,TRBV5-6,.,TGTGCCAGCAGCTTGGAGCAGGGGGGACATTTTGCCTACGAGCAGTACTTC,CASSLEQGGHFAYEQYF
.,TRBJ1-2,TRBV5-5,.,TGTGCCAGCAGCTTGATTGTCGATGGCTACACCTTC,CASSLIVDGYTF
TRBD2,TRBJ2-1,TRBV4-2,.,TGTGCCAGCAGCCAAGAAGGGACTAGTGAGGGTGAGCAGTTCTTC,CASSQEGTSEGEQFF
TRBD1,TRBJ2-7,TRBV6-2/TRBV6-3,.,TGTGCCAGCAGTTCAACTAATGACAGGGGTTTCTTCGACTTC,CASSSTNDRGFFDF
.,TRBJ2-7,TRBV10-2,.,TGCGCCAGCAGGGACATAGCTGGGTATGGCGAGCAGTACTTC,CASRDIAGYGEQYF
.,TRBJ2-2,TRBV14,.,TGTGCCAGCAGCTCCCGGTACAGGAGTAACACCGGGGAGCTGTTTTTT,CASSSRYRSNTGELFF
.,TRBJ2-1,TRBV5-8,few,TGTGCCAGCAGCTTCTGGCAGGGCGCTTCAGGATCCTACAATGAGCAGTTCTTC,CASSFWQGASGSYNEQFF
.,TRBJ1-2,TRBV19,.,TGTGCCAGTAGTCACGACGACAGACGGGATGGCTACACCTTC,CASSHDDRRDGYTF
.,TRBJ1-5,TRBV12-3/TRBV12-4,few,TGTGCCAGCAGACAGAATAGCAATCAGCCCCAGCATTTT,CASRQNSNQPQHF
TRBD1,TRBJ2-1,TRBV10-3,.,TGTGCCATCTTGACAGGGGGAAATGAGCAGTTCTTC,CAILTGGNEQFF